A selection of T cell receptor beta chains follows, all from one sample in a study of control samples from healthy donors and cancer patients. Data came from immunoSEQ multiplex PCR; TCRdb stores just in-frame clones and leaves some out. The sample lists around 29,000 clones, 70% to 80% occurring once. Sequencing was done on a sample of PBMCs. The receptors come from a man aged 55 to 69 with head and neck cancer. Both conserved end residues are trimmed from each CDR3.

V gene	J gene	CDR3 protein
TRBV2	TRBJ2-7	ASGERDAEQY
TRBV15	TRBJ1-5	ATSRERLQPQH
TRBV7-6	TRBJ1-3	ASSLGTGPRGNTIY
TRBV30	TRBJ2-1	AWSKGTSAGNEQF
TRBV10-3	TRBJ1-3	AISESMKAHSGNTIY
TRBV5-6	TRBJ1-1	ASSLVRGHTEAF
TRBV10-2	TRBJ2-5	ATTTSGRLGTQY
TRBV28	TRBJ1-2	ASSFGGDGYT
TRBV6-5	TRBJ2-2	ASSAGTGATGELF
TRBV18	TRBJ2-1	ASSPPGVNEQF
TRBV28	TRBJ1-5	ASSQGWGNQPQH
TRBV5-1	TRBJ2-2	ASSPGTGTNTGELF
TRBV9	TRBJ2-1	ASSPRGLAGGSASYNEQF
TRBV12-5	TRBJ1-3	ASGLDPGGNTIY
TRBV10-3	TRBJ2-1	ATGTSGSSHNEQF
TRBV3-1/TRBV3-2	TRBJ1-4	ASSPSGASEKLF
TRBV27	TRBJ2-3	ASSLYTGAEADTQY
TRBV6-5	TRBJ1-2	AGGTVARSNYGYT
TRBV2	TRBJ2-3	ASSDARGASTDTQY
TRBV19	TRBJ2-7	ASSSTSYEQY
TRBV5-1	TRBJ1-1	ASSLRQGNLNTEAF
TRBV9	TRBJ2-3	ASRGRDTDTDTQY
TRBV6-1	TRBJ2-7	ASSGLPGQGTLEQY
TRBV5-1	TRBJ2-3	ASSLGVGAAQDTQY
TRBV9	TRBJ2-3	ASSVGSTDTQY
TRBV6-5	TRBJ1-1	ASRGGQFKTEAF
TRBV20-1	TRBJ1-2	SAALGYGYT
TRBV16	TRBJ1-5	ASSQSRGRGSNQPQH
TRBV7-9	TRBJ1-1	ASSFSLANTEAF
TRBV5-4	TRBJ2-5	ASSARLAPVETQY
TRBV3-1/TRBV3-2	TRBJ1-1	ASSPLLGRGEAEAF
TRBV28	TRBJ1-4	ASSLPGQGGSNEKLF
TRBV3-1/TRBV3-2	TRBJ2-7	ASSQDAGASYEQY
TRBV25-1	TRBJ1-2	ASSEFYSRGSYGYT
TRBV5-1	TRBJ2-7	ASSLGDGGSYEQY
TRBV28	TRBJ2-7	ASSLPPPTDYEQY
TRBV7-9	TRBJ1-2	ASSLGTSRGSWSGYT
TRBV27	TRBJ2-5	ASSLWASGETQY
TRBV6-1	TRBJ1-5	ASSDRGSGNQPQH
TRBV27	TRBJ2-7	ASSLRGTSDYEQY
TRBV6-6	TRBJ1-2	ASSPVSGYT
TRBV5-1	TRBJ2-2	ASSLRVNTGELF
TRBV2	TRBJ1-4	ASRVDRAKEKLF
TRBV5-6	TRBJ2-1	ASSYQRPPYNEQF
TRBV4-3	TRBJ2-7	ASSQDWLSYEQY
TRBV5-1	TRBJ2-1	ASSLANPNEQF
TRBV10-3	TRBJ1-1	ATRDNTEAF
TRBV7-8	TRBJ2-5	ASGGGSAIQETQY
TRBV19	TRBJ1-2	ASSIRGQGPLARGYT
TRBV15	TRBJ2-1	ATSRGQGAGDEQF
TRBV28	TRBJ1-4	ASSLRGSPTNEKLF
TRBV10-1	TRBJ1-5	ASRTTGFHFSSNQPQH
TRBV19	TRBJ2-7	ASRWTSGTYEQY
TRBV2	TRBJ1-4	ASSEAGTGNEKLF
TRBV28	TRBJ1-1	ASSPRQRNTEAF